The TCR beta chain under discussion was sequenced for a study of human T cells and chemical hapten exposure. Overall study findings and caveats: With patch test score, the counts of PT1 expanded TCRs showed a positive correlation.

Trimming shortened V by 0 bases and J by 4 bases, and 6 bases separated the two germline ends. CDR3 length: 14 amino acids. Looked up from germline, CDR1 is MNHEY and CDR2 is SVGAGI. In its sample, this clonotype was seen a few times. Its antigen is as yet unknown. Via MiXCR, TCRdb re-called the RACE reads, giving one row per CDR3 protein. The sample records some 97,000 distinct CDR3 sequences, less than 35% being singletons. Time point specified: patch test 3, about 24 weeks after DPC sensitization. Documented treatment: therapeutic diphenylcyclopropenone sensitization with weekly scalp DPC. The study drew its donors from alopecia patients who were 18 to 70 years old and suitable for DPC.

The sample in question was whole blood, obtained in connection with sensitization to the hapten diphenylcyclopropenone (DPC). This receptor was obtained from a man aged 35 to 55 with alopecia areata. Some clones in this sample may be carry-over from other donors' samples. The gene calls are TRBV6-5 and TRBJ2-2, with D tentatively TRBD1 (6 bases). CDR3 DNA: TGTGCCAGCAGTTACTCGGACAGCACCGGGGAGCTGTTTTTT. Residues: CASSYSDSTGELFF.